Presented here are 6 T cell receptor beta chains from one specimen sequenced in a study of OX40 agonist ivuxolimab in advanced cancers. Here immunoSEQ multiplex PCR was the method, and the copy in TCRdb shows in-frame clones only, minus some. The sample lists 55,000 to 70,000 clones, 90% seen once, with 1.9% in the top ten. The sample was CD4+ or CD8+ T cells sorted from blood, taken in a trial of the OX40 agonist ivuxolimab. These receptors were obtained from an adult with an advanced solid tumor such as melanoma, head and neck, liver or kidney cancer.

The chain recombines TRBV5-4 with TRBJ2-7; tentatively, D is TRBD1 or TRBD2 (5 bases each). V was shortened by 0 bases and J by 4 bases, with 23 bases between the two germline ends. The CDR3 covers 18 residues. The germline V gene has CDR1 SGHNT and CDR2 YYREEE (reference sequence). This chain's CDR3 is CASSLGLTSREKGYEQYF. For the CDR3, the DNA is TGTGCCAGCAGCTTGGGGCTAACGTCACGGGAAAAGGGGTACGAGCAGTACTTC.

J is TRBJ1-1 and V is TRBV5-5; 9 bases are a match to TRBD1. V shed 4 bases, J shed 1 base, and the junction held 8 bases outside the gene matches. The CDR3 is made up of 16 amino acids. Looked up from germline, CDR1 is SGHKS and CDR2 is YYEKEE (reference sequence). In nucleotides, the CDR3 is TGTGCCAGCAGCCTGGGACAGGGAGCAAGGAACACTGAAGCTTTCTTT. Its protein product is CASSLGQGARNTEAFF.

This clone was detected only once. The rearrangement uses TRBV25-1 and TRBJ2-3; tentatively, D is TRBD1 or TRBD2 (6 bases each). Trimming cost V 6 bases and J 4 bases, with 20 bases left between them. This CDR3 is 16 amino acids long. Germline V CDR1 and CDR2: MGHDK, SYGVNS. The CDR3 sequence: CASRDNRYGGPDTQYF. The CDR3 DNA follows: TGTGCCAGCAGGGACAACAGGTACGGGGGCCCAGATACGCAGTATTTT.

The rearrangement uses TRBV30 and TRBJ2-1; no clear D gene. This CDR3 has 13 amino acids. CDR1 GTSNPN and CDR2 SVGIG come from the germline V gene (reference sequence). The V end lost 0 bases, the J end lost 3 bases, and 6 bases lay between the germline ends. CDR3 protein: CAWSVIRYNEQFF. The CDR3 coding sequence is TGTGCCTGGAGTGTAATCCGCTACAATGAGCAGTTCTTC. Supplemented by reference TRBV30 and TRBJ2-1, the full variable domain reads SQTIHQWPATLVQPVGSPLSLECTVEGTSNPNLYWYRQAAGRGLQLLFYSVGIGQISSEVPQNLSASRPQDRQFILSSKKLLLSDSGFYLCAWSVIRYNEQFFGPGTRLTVL.

The rearrangement uses TRBV5-1 and TRBJ1-6; possible D gene TRBD1, 6 bases. CDR1 is SGHRS, CDR2 YFSETQ, per germline. The CDR3 has 15 residues. Trimming left V 2 bases short and J 6 bases short, with 12 bases between. CDR3 coding DNA: TGCGCCAGCAGCTTCTTGACAGGCGCTAATTCACCCCTCCACTTT. Encoded protein: CASSFLTGANSPLHF.

V usage is TRBV29-1 and J usage is TRBJ1-2; 8 bases fit TRBD1. The CDR3 totals 14 residues. Germline CDR1 SQVTM, CDR2 ANQGSEA. With V trimmed by 4 bases and J by 4 bases, 8 bases remained unmatched. CDR3 residues: CSVGQGNSGYGYTF. The CDR3 nucleotides read TGCAGCGTTGGACAGGGGAATAGTGGCTATGGCTACACCTTC.